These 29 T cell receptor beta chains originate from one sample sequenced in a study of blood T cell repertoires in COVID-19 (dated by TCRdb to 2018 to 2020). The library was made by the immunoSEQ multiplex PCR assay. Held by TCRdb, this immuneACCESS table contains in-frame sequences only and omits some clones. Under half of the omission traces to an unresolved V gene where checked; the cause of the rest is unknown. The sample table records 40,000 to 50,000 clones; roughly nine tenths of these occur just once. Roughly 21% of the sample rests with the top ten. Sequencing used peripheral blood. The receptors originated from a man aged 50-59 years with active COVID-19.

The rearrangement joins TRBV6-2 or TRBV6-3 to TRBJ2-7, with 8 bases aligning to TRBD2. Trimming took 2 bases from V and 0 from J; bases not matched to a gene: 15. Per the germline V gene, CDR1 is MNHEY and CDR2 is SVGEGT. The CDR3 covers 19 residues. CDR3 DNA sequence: TGTGCCAGCAGTTACATGACTAGCGCAACCAGGTTGGGCTCCTACGAGCAGTACTTC. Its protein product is CASSYMTSATRLGSYEQYF.

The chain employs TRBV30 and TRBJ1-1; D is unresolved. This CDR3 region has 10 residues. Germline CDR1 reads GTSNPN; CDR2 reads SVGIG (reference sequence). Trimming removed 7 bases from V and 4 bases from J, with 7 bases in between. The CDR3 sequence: CASQFTEAFF. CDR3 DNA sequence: TGTGCCTCCCAATTCACTGAAGCTTTCTTT.

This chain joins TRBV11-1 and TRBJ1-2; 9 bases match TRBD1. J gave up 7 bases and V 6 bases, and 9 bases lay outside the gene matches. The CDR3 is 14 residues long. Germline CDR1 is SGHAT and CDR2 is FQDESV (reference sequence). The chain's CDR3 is CASRNTGTGFGYTF. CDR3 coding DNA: TGTGCCAGCAGGAATACCGGGACAGGGTTTGGCTACACCTTC.

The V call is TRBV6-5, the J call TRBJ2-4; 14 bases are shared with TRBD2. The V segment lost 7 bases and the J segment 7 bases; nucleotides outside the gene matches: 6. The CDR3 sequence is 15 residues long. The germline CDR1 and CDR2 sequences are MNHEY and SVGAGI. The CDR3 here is CASTPGLAGANIQYF. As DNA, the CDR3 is TGTGCCAGCACCCCGGGACTAGCGGGAGCGAACATTCAGTACTTC.

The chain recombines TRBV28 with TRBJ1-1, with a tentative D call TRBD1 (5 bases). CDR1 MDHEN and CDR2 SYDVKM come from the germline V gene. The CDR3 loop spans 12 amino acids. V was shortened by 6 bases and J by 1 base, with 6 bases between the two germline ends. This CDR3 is CASRGQNTEAFF. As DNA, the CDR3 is TGTGCCAGCAGGGGGCAGAACACTGAAGCTTTCTTT.

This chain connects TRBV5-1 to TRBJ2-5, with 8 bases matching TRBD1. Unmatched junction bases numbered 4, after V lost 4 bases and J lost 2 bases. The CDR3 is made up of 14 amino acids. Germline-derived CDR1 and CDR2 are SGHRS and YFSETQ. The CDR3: CASSAGTGQETQYF. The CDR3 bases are TGCGCCAGCAGCGCGGGGACAGGACAAGAGACCCAGTACTTC.

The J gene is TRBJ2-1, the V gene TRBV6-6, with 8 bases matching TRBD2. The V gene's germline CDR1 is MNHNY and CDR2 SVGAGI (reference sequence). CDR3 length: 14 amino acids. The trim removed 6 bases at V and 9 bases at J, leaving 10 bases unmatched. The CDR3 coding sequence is TGTGCCAGCAGCTCAGGGACTAGAATTCGTGAGCAGTTCTTC. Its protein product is CASSSGTRIREQFF.

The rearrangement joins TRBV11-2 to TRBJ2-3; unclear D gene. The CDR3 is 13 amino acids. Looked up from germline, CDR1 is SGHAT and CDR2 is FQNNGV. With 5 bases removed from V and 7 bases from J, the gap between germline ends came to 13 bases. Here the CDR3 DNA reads TGTGCCAGCAGCGAAGAGGTGTCGTATACGCAGTATTTT. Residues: CASSEEVSYTQYF.

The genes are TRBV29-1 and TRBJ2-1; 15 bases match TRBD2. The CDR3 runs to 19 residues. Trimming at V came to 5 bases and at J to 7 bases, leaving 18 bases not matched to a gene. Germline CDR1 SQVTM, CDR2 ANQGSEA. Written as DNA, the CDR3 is TGCAGCGTTTCCGGGACTAGCGGGAGGCAGGTGAGAGGGTGGAATGAGCAGTTCTTC. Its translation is CSVSGTSGRQVRGWNEQFF.

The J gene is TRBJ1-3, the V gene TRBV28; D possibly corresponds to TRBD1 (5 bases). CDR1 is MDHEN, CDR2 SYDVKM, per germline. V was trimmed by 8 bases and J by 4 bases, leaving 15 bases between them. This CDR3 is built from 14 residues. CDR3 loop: CASGSGQGGNTIYF. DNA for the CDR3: TGTGCCAGCGGATCTGGGCAGGGAGGAAACACCATATATTTT.

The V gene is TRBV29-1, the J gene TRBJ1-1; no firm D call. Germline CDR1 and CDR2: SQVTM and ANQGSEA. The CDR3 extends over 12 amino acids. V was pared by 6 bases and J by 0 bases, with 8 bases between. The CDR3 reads CSVITVNTEAFF. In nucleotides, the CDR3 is TGCAGCGTCATTACAGTGAACACTGAAGCTTTCTTT.

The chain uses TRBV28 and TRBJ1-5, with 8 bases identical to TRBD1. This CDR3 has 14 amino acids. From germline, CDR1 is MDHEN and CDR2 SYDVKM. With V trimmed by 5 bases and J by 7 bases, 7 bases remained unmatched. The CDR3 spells CASSTSGGGQPQHF. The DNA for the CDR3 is TGTGCCAGCAGTACTTCAGGGGGCGGCCAGCCCCAGCATTTT.

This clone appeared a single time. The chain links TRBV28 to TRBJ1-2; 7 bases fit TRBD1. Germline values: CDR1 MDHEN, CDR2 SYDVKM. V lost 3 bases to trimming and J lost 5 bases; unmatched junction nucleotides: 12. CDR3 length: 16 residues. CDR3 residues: CASSFPGGHFIYGYTF. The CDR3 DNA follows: TGTGCCAGCAGTTTCCCAGGGGGACATTTTATTTATGGCTACACCTTC.

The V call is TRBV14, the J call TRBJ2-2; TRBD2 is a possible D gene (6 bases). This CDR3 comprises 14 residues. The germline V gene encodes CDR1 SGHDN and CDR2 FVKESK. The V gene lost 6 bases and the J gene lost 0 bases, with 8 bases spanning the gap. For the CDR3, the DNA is TGTGCCAGCAGGGGAGGCGCGAACACCGGGGAGCTGTTTTTT. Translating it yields CASRGGANTGELFF.

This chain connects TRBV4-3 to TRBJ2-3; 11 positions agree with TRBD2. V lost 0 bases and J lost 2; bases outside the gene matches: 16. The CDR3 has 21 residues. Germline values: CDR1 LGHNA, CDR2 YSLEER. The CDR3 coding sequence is TGCGCCAGCAGCCAAGATCATGGTAGCGGGAGGGCCCAGTCTCTCACAGATACGCAGTATTTT. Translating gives CASSQDHGSGRAQSLTDTQYF.

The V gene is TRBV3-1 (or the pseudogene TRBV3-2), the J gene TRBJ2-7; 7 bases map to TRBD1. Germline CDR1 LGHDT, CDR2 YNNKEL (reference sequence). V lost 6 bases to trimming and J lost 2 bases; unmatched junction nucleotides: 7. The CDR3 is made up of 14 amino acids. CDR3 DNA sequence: TGTGCCAGCAGTCCAACCGGGACAGCCTACGAGCAGTACTTC. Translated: CASSPTGTAYEQYF.

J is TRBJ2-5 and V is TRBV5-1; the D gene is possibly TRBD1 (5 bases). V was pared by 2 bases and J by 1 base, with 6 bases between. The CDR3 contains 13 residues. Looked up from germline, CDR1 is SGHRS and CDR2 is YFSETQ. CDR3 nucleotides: TGCGCCAGCAGCTTTACAGGCCAAGAGACCCAGTACTTC. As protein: CASSFTGQETQYF.

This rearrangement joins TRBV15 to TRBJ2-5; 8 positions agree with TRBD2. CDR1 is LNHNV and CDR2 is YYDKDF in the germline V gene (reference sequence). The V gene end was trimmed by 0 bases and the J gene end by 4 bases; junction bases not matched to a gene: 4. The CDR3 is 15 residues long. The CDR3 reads CATSRDQAGVETQYF. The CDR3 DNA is TGTGCCACCAGCAGAGATCAAGCGGGAGTAGAGACCCAGTACTTC.

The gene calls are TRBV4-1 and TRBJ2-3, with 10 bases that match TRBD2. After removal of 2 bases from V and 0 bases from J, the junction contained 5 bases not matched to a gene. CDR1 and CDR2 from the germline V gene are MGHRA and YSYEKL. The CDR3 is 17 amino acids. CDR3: CASSQLIAGGSTDTQYF. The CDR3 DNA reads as TGCGCCAGCAGCCAATTGATAGCGGGAGGCAGCACAGATACGCAGTATTTT.

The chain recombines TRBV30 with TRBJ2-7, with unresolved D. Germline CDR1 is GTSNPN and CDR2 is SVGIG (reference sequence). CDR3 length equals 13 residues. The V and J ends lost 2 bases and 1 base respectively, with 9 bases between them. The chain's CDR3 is CAWSPGPSYEQYF. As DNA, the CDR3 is TGTGCCTGGAGTCCGGGTCCATCCTACGAGCAGTACTTC.

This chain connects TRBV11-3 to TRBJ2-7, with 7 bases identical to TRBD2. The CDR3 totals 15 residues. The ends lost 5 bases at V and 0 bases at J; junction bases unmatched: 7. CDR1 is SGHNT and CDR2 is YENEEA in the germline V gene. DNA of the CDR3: TGTGCCAGCAGCCTGGGGCTAGCGGCCTCCTACGAGCAGTACTTC. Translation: CASSLGLAASYEQYF. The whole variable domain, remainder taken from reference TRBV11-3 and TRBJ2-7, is EAGVVQSPRYKIIEKKQPVAFWCNPISGHNTLYWYLQNLGQGPELLIRYENEEAVDDSQLPKDRFSAERLKGVDSTLKIQPAELGDSAVYLCASSLGLAASYEQYFGPGTRLTVT.

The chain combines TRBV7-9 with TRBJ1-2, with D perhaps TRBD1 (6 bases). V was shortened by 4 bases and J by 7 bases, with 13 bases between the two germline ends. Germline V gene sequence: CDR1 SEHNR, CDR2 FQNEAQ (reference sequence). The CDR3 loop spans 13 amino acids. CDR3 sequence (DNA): TGTGCCAGCAGCTCACAGGGACTAGGTGGCTACACCTTC. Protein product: CASSSQGLGGYTF.

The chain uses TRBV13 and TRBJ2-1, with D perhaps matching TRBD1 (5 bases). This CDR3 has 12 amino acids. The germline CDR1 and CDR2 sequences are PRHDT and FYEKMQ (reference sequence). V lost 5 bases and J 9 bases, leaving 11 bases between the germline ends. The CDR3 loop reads CASSGHSAEQFF. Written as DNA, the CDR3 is TGTGCCAGCAGCGGACATTCCGCTGAGCAGTTCTTC.

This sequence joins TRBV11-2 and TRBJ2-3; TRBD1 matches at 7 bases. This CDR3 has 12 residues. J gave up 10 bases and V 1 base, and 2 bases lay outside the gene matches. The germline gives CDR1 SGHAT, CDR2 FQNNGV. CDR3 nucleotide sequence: TGTGCCAGCAGCTTAGGCCAGGGGGCGCAGTATTTT. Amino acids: CASSLGQGAQYF.

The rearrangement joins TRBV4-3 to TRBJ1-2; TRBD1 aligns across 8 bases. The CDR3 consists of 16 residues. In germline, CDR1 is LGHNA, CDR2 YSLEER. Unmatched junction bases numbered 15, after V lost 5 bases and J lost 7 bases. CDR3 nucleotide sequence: TGCGCCAGCAGCTTACGACCGGACAGGGAAATCCTTGGCTACACCTTC. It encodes CASSLRPDREILGYTF.

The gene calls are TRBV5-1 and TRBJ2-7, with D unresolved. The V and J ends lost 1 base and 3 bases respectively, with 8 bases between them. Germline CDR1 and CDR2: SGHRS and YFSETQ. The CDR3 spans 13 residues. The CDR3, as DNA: TGCGCCAGCAGCTTGACAAACTACTACGAGCAGTACTTC. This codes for CASSLTNYYEQYF.

In DNA, the CDR3 is TGTGCCAGCAGCTTAGGACTAGCGGGAATGAGAGATGAGCAGTTCTTC. This sequence encodes CASSLGLAGMRDEQFF. This chain joins TRBV5-6 and TRBJ2-1, with TRBD2 matching over 12 bases. CDR1 and CDR2 from the germline V gene are SGHDT and YYEEEE. The CDR3 runs 16 residues. V shed 2 bases and J 8 bases; nucleotides not matched to a gene: 8.

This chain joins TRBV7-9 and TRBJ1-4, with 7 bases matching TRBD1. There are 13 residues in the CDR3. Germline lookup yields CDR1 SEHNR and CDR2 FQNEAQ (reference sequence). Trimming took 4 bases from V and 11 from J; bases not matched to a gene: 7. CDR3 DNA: TGTGCCAGCAGCTCAGTTGACAGGGATAAACTGTTTTTT. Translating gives CASSSVDRDKLFF.

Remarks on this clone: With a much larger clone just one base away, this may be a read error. The CDR3: CASSITANTEAFF. DNA for the CDR3: TGTGCCAGCAGCATCACAGCCAACACTGAAGCTTTCTTT. The chain links TRBV5-5 to TRBJ1-1, with D unresolved. V lost 4 bases, J lost 2 bases, and 9 bases lay in between. The CDR3 length is 13 residues. Germline V gives CDR1 SGHKS, CDR2 YYEKEE (reference sequence).